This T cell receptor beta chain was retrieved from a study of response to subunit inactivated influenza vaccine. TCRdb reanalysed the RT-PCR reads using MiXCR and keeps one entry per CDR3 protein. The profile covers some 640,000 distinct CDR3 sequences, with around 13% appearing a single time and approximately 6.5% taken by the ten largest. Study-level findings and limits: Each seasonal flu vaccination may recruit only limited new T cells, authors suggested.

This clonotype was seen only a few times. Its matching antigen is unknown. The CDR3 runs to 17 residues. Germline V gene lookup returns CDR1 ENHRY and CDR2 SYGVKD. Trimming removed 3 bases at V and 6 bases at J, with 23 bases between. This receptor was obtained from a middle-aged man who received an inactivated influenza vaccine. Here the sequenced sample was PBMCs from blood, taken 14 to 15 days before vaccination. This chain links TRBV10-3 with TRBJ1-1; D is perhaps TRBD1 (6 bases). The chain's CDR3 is CAISDPIAAAGAPEAFF. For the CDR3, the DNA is TGTGCCATCAGTGACCCCATCGCGGCCGCAGGGGCTCCTGAAGCTTTCTTT.